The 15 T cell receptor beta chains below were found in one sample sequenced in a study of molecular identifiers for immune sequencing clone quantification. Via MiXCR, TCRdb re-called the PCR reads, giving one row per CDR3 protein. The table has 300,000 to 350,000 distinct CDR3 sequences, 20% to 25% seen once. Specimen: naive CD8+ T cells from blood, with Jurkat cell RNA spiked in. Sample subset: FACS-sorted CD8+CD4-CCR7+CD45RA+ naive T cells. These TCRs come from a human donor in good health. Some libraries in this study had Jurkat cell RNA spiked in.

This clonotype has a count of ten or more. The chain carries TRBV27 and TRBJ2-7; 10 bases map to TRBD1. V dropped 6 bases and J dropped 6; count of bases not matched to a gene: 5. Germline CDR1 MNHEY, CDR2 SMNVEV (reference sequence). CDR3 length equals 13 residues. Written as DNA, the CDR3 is TGTGCCAGCAGGAAGGGACAGGGGTCCGAGCAGTACTTC. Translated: CASRKGQGSEQYF.

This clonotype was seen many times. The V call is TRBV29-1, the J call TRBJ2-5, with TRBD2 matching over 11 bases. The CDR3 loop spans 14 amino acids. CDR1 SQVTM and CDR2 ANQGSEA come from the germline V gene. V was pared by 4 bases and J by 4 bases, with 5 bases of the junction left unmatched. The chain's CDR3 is CSVGSLAGGETQYF. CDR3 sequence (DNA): TGCAGCGTTGGAAGCCTAGCGGGAGGAGAGACCCAGTACTTC.

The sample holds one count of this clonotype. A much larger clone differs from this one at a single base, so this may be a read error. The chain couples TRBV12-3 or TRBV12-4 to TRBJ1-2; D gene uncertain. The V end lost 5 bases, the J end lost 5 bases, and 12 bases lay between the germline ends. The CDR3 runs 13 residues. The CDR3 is CASSLALNYGYTF. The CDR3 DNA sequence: TGTGCCAGCAGTCTCGCTCTGAATTATGGCTACACCTTC.

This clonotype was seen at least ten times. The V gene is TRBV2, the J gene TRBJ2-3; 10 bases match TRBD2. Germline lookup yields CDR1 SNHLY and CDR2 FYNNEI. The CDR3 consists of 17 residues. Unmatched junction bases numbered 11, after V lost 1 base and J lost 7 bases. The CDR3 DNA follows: TGTGCCAGCAGTGAAGGGCTAGCGGGAGCCCACAGGTATACGCAGTATTTT. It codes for CASSEGLAGAHRYTQYF.

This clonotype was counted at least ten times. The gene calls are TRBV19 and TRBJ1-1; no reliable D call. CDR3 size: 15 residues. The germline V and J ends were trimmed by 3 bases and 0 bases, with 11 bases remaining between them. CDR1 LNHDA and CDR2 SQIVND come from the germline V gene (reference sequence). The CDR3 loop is CASSITAPMNTEAFF. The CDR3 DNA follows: TGTGCCAGTAGTATCACCGCCCCTATGAACACTGAAGCTTTCTTT.

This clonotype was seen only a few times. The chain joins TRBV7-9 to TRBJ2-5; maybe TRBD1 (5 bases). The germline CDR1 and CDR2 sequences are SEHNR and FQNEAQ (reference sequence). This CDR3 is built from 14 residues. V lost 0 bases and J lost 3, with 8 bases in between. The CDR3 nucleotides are TGTGCCAGCAGCTTAGCAGGGGTGGAAGAGACCCAGTACTTC. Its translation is CASSLAGVEETQYF. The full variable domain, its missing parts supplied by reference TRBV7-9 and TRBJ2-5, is DTGVSQNPRHKITKRGQNVTFRCDPISEHNRLYWYRQTLGQGPEFLTYFQNEAQLEKSRLLSDRFSAERPKGSFSTLEIQRTEQGDSAMYLCASSLAGVEETQYFGPGTRLLVL.

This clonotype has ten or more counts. CDR3 nucleotide sequence: TGTGCCAGCAGCTTAAACGGCTGGACAGATACGCAGTATTTT. Translating gives CASSLNGWTDTQYF. The chain recombines TRBV7-9 with TRBJ2-3; D remains unclear. Trimming took 2 bases from V and 3 from J, leaving 9 bases between them. Looked up from germline, CDR1 is SEHNR and CDR2 is FQNEAQ (reference sequence). The CDR3 runs to 14 residues.

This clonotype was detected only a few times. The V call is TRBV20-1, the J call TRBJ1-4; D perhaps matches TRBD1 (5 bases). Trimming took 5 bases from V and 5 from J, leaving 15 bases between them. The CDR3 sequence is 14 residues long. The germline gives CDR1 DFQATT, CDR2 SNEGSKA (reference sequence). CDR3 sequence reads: CSARGDFSNEKLFF. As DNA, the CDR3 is TGCAGTGCTCGCGGGGACTTTTCAAATGAAAAACTGTTTTTT.

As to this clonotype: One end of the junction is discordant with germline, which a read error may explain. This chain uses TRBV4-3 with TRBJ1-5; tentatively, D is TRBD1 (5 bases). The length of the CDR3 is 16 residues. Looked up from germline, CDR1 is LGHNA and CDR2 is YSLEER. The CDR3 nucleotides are TGCGCCGGCAGCCAAGATTTCTGGGGCGGCAATCAGCCCCAGCATTTT. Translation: CAGSQDFWGGNQPQHF.

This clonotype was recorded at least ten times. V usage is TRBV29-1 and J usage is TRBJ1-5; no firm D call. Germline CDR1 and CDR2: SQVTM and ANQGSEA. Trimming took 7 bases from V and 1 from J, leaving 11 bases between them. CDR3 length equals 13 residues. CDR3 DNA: TGCAGCGCTGAGGAAGGGAGCAATCAGCCCCAGCATTTT. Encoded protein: CSAEEGSNQPQHF. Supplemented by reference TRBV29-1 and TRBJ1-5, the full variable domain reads SAVISQKPSRDICQRGTSLTIQCQVDSQVTMMFWYRQQPGQSLTLIATANQGSEATYESGFVIDKFPISRPNLTFSTLTVSNMSPEDSSIYLCSAEEGSNQPQHFGDGTRLSIL.

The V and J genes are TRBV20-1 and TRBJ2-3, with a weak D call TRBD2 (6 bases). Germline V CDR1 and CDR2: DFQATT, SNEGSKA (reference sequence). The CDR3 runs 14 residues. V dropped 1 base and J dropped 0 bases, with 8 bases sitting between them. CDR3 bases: TGCAGTGCTAGAGCCGCGGGGAGCACAGATACGCAGTATTTT. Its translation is CSARAAGSTDTQYF.

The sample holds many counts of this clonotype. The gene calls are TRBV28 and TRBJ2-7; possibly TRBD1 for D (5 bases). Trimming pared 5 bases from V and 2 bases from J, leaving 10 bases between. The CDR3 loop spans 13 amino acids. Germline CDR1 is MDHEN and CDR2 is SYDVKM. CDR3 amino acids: CASSARQPYEQYF. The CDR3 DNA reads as TGTGCCAGCAGTGCTCGACAGCCCTACGAGCAGTACTTC.

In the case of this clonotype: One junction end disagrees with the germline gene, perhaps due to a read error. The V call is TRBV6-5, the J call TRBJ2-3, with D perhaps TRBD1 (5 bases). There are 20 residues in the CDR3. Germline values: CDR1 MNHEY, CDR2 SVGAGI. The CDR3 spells CASSHSFIGRVYASTDTQYF. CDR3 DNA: TGTGCCAGCAGTCACTCGTTTATCGGCAGGGTTTACGCTAGCACAGATACGCAGTATTTT.

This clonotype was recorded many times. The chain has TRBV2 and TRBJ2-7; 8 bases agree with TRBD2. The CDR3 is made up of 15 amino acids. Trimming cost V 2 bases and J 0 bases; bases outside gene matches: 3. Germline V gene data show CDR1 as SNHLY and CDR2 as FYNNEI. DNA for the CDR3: TGTGCCAGCAGTGAAATTAGCGGGACCTCCTACGAGCAGTACTTC. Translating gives CASSEISGTSYEQYF.

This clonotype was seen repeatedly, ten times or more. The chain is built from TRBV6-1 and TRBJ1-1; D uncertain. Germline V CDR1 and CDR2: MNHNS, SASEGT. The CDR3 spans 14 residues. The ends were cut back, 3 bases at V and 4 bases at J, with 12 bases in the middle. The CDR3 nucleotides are TGTGCCAGCAGTGACACCCCAGCGGTCACTGAAGCTTTCTTT. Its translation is CASSDTPAVTEAFF.